The clone carrying this T cell receptor (beta chain) was seen a few times. In germline, CDR1 is SEHNR, CDR2 FQNEAQ (reference sequence). This CDR3 comprises 17 residues. Trimming stripped 5 bases from V and 1 base from J, with 20 bases between. TCRdb re-analysed the RT-PCR reads in MiXCR, keeping a single row per CDR3 protein. Among over 400,000 distinct CDR3 sequences listed, 16% were seen once. This entry belongs to a study of patients and donors after allogeneic stem cell transplantation. Sequencing was performed on blood, either unsorted or a sorted T cell fraction (not recorded which). This chain joins TRBV7-9 and TRBJ1-1; tentative D call: TRBD1 (5 bases). This sequence was found in a human donor who was either an allogeneic HSCT recipient or a stem cell or donor lymphocyte infusion donor (not recorded which). It is not recorded whose cells these are; they may come from a transplant donor. CDR3 in amino acids: CASSRVLAGGGNTEAFF. The CDR3 bases are TGTGCCAGCAGCCGCGTATTGGCGGGGGGGGGGAACACTGAAGCTTTCTTT.